This TCR beta chain derives from a study of cytomegalovirus exposure and HLA in healthy donors. Findings and limits, study-wide: Across donors, most TCRs were seen rarely, yet some public ones were widespread. There were fewer than 200 TCR beta chains listed as cytomegalovirus-associated.

Assay: immunoSEQ multiplex PCR; the TCRdb copy retains only in-frame clones and omits some. The table has 120,000 to 150,000 clones, roughly nine tenths seen once. The V end was cut by 0 bases, the J end by 0 bases, with 8 bases between. CDR3 size: 15 residues. Germline V gives CDR1 MNHNY, CDR2 SVGAGI (reference sequence). This clone came up once. Its antigen remains unidentified. J is TRBJ1-2 and V is TRBV6-6; D gene unclear. This clonotype was sampled from a woman aged 18-29 years in good health and CMV-seropositive. The sequenced sample consisted of PBMCs. CDR3: CASSYSRTANYGYTF. The CDR3 DNA follows: TGTGCCAGCAGTTACTCGAGAACGGCTAACTATGGCTACACCTTC.